This T cell receptor (beta chain) is from a study of T-cell reconstitution after alpha-beta-depleted transplantation in children. During its preparation, the TCRbeta library received unique molecular identifiers. TCRdb fed the PCR reads into MiXCR, producing one record per CDR3 protein. The table lists about 440,000 distinct CDR3 sequences, 43% of them singletons. The CDR3 spans 13 residues. Germline CDR1 and CDR2: SGHTA and FQGNSA. V lost 10 bases and J 7 bases, leaving 17 bases between the germline ends. Source: PBMCs, taken before TCRalphabeta/CD19-depleted stem cell transplant. This clonotype was sampled from a girl aged 2 to 9 with aplastic anemia, due to receive a stem cell transplant. The chain employs TRBV7-2 and TRBJ2-1; D is ambiguous. CDR3 coding DNA: TGTGCCATCCCGACCGTTCCCCGGAATGAGCAGTTCTTC. Protein: CAIPTVPRNEQFF. Together with reference TRBV7-2 and TRBJ2-1, the CDR3 gives the full variable domain: GAGVSQSPSNKVTEKGKDVELRCDPISGHTALYWYRQSLGQGLEFLIYFQGNSAPDKSGLPSDRFSAERTGGSVSTLTIQRTQQEDSAVYLCAIPTVPRNEQFFGPGTRLTVL.